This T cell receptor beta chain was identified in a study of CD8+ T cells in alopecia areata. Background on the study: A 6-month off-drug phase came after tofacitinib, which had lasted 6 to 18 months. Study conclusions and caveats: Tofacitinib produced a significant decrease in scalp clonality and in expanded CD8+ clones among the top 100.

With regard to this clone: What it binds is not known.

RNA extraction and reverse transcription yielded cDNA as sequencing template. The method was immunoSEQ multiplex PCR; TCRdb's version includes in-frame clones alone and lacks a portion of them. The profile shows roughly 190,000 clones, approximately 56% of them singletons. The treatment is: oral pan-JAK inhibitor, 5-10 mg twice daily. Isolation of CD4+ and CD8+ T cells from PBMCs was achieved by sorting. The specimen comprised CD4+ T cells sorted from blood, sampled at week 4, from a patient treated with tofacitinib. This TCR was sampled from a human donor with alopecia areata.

CDR3 residues: CASSAQGRGEKLFF. The CDR3, as DNA: TGTGCCAGCAGTGCCCAGGGAAGGGGTGAAAAACTGTTTTTT. The chain recombines TRBV2 with TRBJ1-4; D is possibly TRBD1 (5 bases). Per the germline V gene, CDR1 is SNHLY and CDR2 is FYNNEI. CDR3 length: 14 amino acids. V was clipped by 4 bases and J by 7 bases, with 13 bases between them. The variable domain in full, completed from reference TRBV2 and TRBJ1-4, reads EPEVTQTPSHQVTQMGQEVILRCVPISNHLYFYWYRQILGQKVEFLVSFYNNEISEKSEIFDDQFSVERPDGSNFTLKIRSTKLEDSAMYFCASSAQGRGEKLFFGSGTQLSVL.